This note documents a single T cell receptor beta chain sequence. This clonotype was detected only a few times. It has no known antigen specificity. No clone much larger than this one lies a single base away; base qualities are absent. These data originate in a study of human T cells and chemical hapten exposure (dated by TCRdb to the early 2020s). About the study as a whole: For sensitization, 2% DPC in acetone was applied to a roughly 2 cm by roughly 2 cm area of upper inner arm skin. Throughout the study period of roughly 24 weeks, patients also received therapeutic DPC doses to the scalp every week. Patch testing was performed on the upper back with Finn chambers containing 0.01% DPC, and the patch tests were scored after 6 days according to International Contact Dermatitis Research Group standards. The patient cohort, mostly female, included alopecia areata with under or over 50% scalp involvement, alopecia totalis and alopecia universalis. Libraries were pooled for sequencing, and variation in per-sample TCR yields was attributed mainly to small differences in library volumes within the pool. This study followed changes in the peripheral blood TCR repertoire in vivo during primary and secondary sensitization of alopecia patients to the hapten diphenylcyclopropenone (DPC). Patient blood was sampled pre-sensitization (week 0) and at 2, 6 and about 24 weeks after DPC sensitization. Under 30 alopecia patients gave blood for TCR sequencing at one to four time points (pre-sensitization, 2, 6 and 24 weeks).

The library was produced with RACE. Data came from a NextSeq 500. During library preparation, unique molecular identifiers were attached to individual cDNA molecules so that TCRs could be counted in a quantitative, reproducible way. Both TCR alpha and TCR beta chains were sequenced from each blood RNA sample. As for the authors' bioinformatics: Samples had a median of roughly 98,000 TCRs, with a range from about 23,224 to 750,000. V, J and CDR3 annotation of the TCR reads was carried out using the Decombinator software suite. For the PS versus PT1 abundance plots, all samples were subsampled to the same number of TCRs (28,000). Expanded TCRs were defined as absent before sensitization and observed at least eight times at the 2-week time point. TCRdb reanalyzed the raw reads on its own, using fastp at Q25 for trimming and MiXCR for clone calling, and kept in-frame beta chains. Rows are combined by CDR3 protein, so each entry shows the most common genes and DNA. The V and J calls, along with clone size, are taken from TCRdb and not from the paper's own processing. Within this sample are under 200,000 distinct CDR3 sequences, with approximately 14% of them counted one time only. The ten most abundant clones make up 1.7% of the sample.

What the study reported, not specific to this receptor: After repeated subsampling, the strength of the expansion versus patch-test correlation and the threshold at which it became significant changed. No change with DPC sensitization was found in the number of TCRs above 1 in 1000 frequency, and no evidence of global repertoire structure alterations was found. Significantly more large CDR3 similarity clusters were formed by expanded TCRs than by pre-sensitization or healthy control sets, consistent with antigen-driven responses. Patch test score correlated positively with the number of PT1 expanded TCRs, reaching significance at thresholds 8, 16 and 32 but not at 4. All patients had alopecia, a presumed autoimmune disease, so their immune response might differ from that of healthy individuals.

Per the publication, the time point label means: patch test 1, 2 weeks after DPC sensitization. Read against the paper, the sample's treatment or condition label means: therapeutic diphenylcyclopropenone sensitization with weekly scalp DPC. At each patch-test visit, blood was drawn before the patch test was applied. Eligible patients were aged 18 to 70, diagnosed with alopecia, deemed suitable for DPC therapy, and excluded if pregnant. Total RNA was isolated from unfractionated whole blood collected in Tempus Blood RNA tubes. The material was whole blood, obtained in connection with sensitization to the hapten diphenylcyclopropenone (DPC). This clonotype was obtained from a young woman with alopecia areata. Some clones in this sample may be carry-over from other donors' samples.

Here the CDR3 is given as CASSPWGTGDAVTYNEQFF. The DNA reads as follows: TGTGCCAGCAGCCCCTGGGGGACAGGGGACGCAGTAACCTACAATGAGCAGTTCTTC. The rearrangement joined TRBV7-9 to TRBJ2-1, and 10 junction bases match TRBD1. CDR1 SEHNR and CDR2 FQNEAQ are derived from the germline V gene (reference sequence). The germline V end is reduced by 5 bases and the J end by 2 bases; junction bases left unmatched: 15. The CDR3 runs 19 residues from the cysteine to the phenylalanine. The read is trimmed to its CDR3 DNA, 57 bases read in frame from base 1.